This T cell receptor beta chain stems from a study of beta chain features in type 1 diabetes. Overall study: Patients shared similar age, gender and cell yields with healthy donors. Overall study findings and caveats: Researchers reported that naive, central memory and Treg TCRB repertoires appeared more similar in patients than in healthy donors. cDNA-based sequencing might over-represent cells highly expressing TCR. Moderate yet significant TCRB CDR3 shortening was seen in Type 1 diabetes patients in all four CD4+ subsets.

Reverse transcription of all isolated RNA meant that expressed TCRB transcripts were sequenced. Produced via immunoSEQ multiplex PCR; TCRdb's table is partial and in-frame only. The top ten clones hold approximately 0.043% of a sample with 500,000 to 850,000 clones, over 12% of them seen once. In its sample, this clone was seen a few times. As yet, its antigen is unknown. The germline V gene encodes CDR1 SGHTA and CDR2 FQGNSA. The CDR3 consists of 16 residues. V shed 3 bases and J shed 2 bases, with 13 bases lying between them. Material for sequencing was naive CD4+ T cells from blood. This chain joins TRBV7-2 and TRBJ2-2; possibly TRBD1 or TRBD2 for D (5 bases each). The TCR comes from a man between 18 and 35 years old with type 1 diabetes. CDR3 sequence reads: CASSFIGTANTGELFF. Here the CDR3 DNA reads TGTGCCAGCAGCTTTATCGGGACCGCTAACACCGGGGAGCTGTTTTTT. Looking up the rest from reference TRBV7-2 and TRBJ2-2 gives the full variable domain: GAGVSQSPSNKVTEKGKDVELRCDPISGHTALYWYRQSLGQGLEFLIYFQGNSAPDKSGLPSDRFSAERTGGSVSTLTIQRTQQEDSAVYLCASSFIGTANTGELFFGEGSRLTVL.